The rows below give T cell receptor beta chains drawn from one sample of a study of T cell changes during pregnancy in multiple sclerosis. Here immunoSEQ multiplex PCR was the method, and the copy in TCRdb shows in-frame clones only, minus some. The repertoire consists of some 120,000 clones, with about 95% occurring once and the leading ten covering 0.44%. Sequenced here: peripheral blood, sampled after pregnancy. The source of these receptors is a female donor with multiple sclerosis, enrolled in a pregnancy study. Both conserved end residues are trimmed from each CDR3. The order of the fields is CDR3 protein, J gene, V gene.

CDR3 protein: ASSFGGKYEQY
J gene: TRBJ2-7
V gene: TRBV7-9

CDR3 protein: ATSRDRQGANEQY
J gene: TRBJ2-7
V gene: TRBV15

CDR3 protein: ASTGLAGGTGELF
J gene: TRBJ2-2
V gene: TRBV19

CDR3 protein: ASSVRAGGTDTQY
J gene: TRBJ2-3
V gene: TRBV9

CDR3 protein: ASSIVGAETQY
J gene: TRBJ2-5
V gene: TRBV19

CDR3 protein: ASIGDRIYGYT
J gene: TRBJ1-2
V gene: TRBV19

CDR3 protein: ASSEGVQGRAGELF
J gene: TRBJ2-2
V gene: TRBV28

CDR3 protein: ASSLTTYNEQF
J gene: TRBJ2-1
V gene: TRBV5-1

CDR3 protein: AWRVGTRREAF
J gene: TRBJ1-1
V gene: TRBV30

CDR3 protein: ASSSGGADTQY
J gene: TRBJ2-3
V gene: TRBV7-3

CDR3 protein: ASSLYPLAASTDTQY
J gene: TRBJ2-3
V gene: TRBV5-1

CDR3 protein: ASSLAHGGSSYNEQF
J gene: TRBJ2-1
V gene: TRBV7-9

CDR3 protein: ASSDGTASSNYGYT
J gene: TRBJ1-2
V gene: TRBV6-1

CDR3 protein: ARSLLGQGASLEAF
J gene: TRBJ1-1
V gene: TRBV7-5

CDR3 protein: ASSLEGGFNTEAF
J gene: TRBJ1-1
V gene: TRBV5-1

CDR3 protein: ASGTRGQF
J gene: TRBJ2-1
V gene: TRBV7-2

CDR3 protein: ASSHSGRGIEGYT
J gene: TRBJ1-2
V gene: TRBV4-3

CDR3 protein: ALSNRSNQPQH
J gene: TRBJ1-5
V gene: TRBV2

CDR3 protein: AIRTTLLAGPRGDTQY
J gene: TRBJ2-3
V gene: TRBV10-3

CDR3 protein: ASSLGQGYSPLH
J gene: TRBJ1-6
V gene: TRBV7-2

CDR3 protein: ASSQVGGSTGELF
J gene: TRBJ2-2
V gene: TRBV14

CDR3 protein: ASSVSRDRMNTEAF
J gene: TRBJ1-1
V gene: TRBV9